This TCR beta chain is from a study of blood T cell repertoires in COVID-19. Clones were sequenced by immunoSEQ multiplex PCR, and TCRdb holds only the in-frame ones, with some missing. The sample has some 41,000 clones, 88% seen once. V was shortened by 2 bases and J by 6 bases, with 14 bases between the two germline ends. The CDR3 length is 14 residues. In germline, CDR1 is GTSNPN, CDR2 SVGIG (reference sequence). V gene TRBV30 combines with J gene TRBJ1-5; a possible D gene is TRBD1 (5 bases). Input material: peripheral blood. This TCR came from a man aged 55 to 70 with active COVID-19. The CDR3 region is CAWSPSQGPQPQHF. The CDR3, as DNA: TGTGCCTGGAGTCCCTCTCAGGGCCCTCAGCCCCAGCATTTT.